The 27 T cell receptor beta chains below come from one sample, sequenced in a study of regulatory T cells in long-lasting Graves disease. Sequencing libraries for TCR beta were prepared with iRepertoire HTBI primers and Arm-PCR of CDR3 regions. TCRdb re-called the multiplex PCR reads through MiXCR, storing one row per CDR3 protein. The table records 400,000 to 500,000 distinct CDR3 sequences, 14% of them present only once. Noted time point: newly diagnosed GD, antithyroid drugs for less than 3 months. PBMC RNA served as the TCR library source. The sample also formed part of further work on T cells in Graves' hyperthyroidism and ophthalmopathy.

This material consisted of peripheral blood mononuclear cells (PBMCs), taken at new diagnosis, from a patient treated with antithyroid drugs. These receptor sequences come from a woman aged 45-65 years with Graves disease.

The chain has TRBV15 and TRBJ2-7; TRBD2 matches 11 bases. After removal of 1 base from V and 8 bases from J, the junction contained 7 bases not matched to a gene. CDR1 is LNHNV and CDR2 is YYDKDF in the germline V gene (reference sequence). The CDR3 is 15 residues long. The DNA of the CDR3 is TGTGCCACCAGCAGAGTCGGGACTAGCGGAGCTAAGCAGTACTTC. This codes for CATSRVGTSGAKQYF.

This clonotype appeared many times. V is TRBV5-1 and J is TRBJ2-6; no clear D. CDR1 and CDR2 from the germline V gene are SGHRS and YFSETQ. V lost 0 bases to trimming and J lost 0 bases, with 7 bases between them. The CDR3 spans 16 residues. The DNA of the CDR3 is TGCGCCAGCAGCTTGGATCGGAACTCTGGGGCCAACGTCCTGACTTTC. As protein: CASSLDRNSGANVLTF.

This clonotype occurred many times. The chain recombines TRBV28 with TRBJ2-5; the match to TRBD2 covers 7 bases. V shed 5 bases, J shed 3 bases, and the junction held 6 bases outside the gene matches. The CDR3 length is 14 residues. Germline CDR1 is MDHEN and CDR2 is SYDVKM. The CDR3 DNA sequence: TGTGCCAGCAGTCCAGCGGGAACAAAAGAGACCCAGTACTTC. Its protein is CASSPAGTKETQYF.

This clonotype has at least ten counts. The chain employs TRBV19 and TRBJ1-5, with D perhaps matching TRBD1 (6 bases). Germline-derived CDR1 and CDR2 are LNHDA and SQIVND (reference sequence). V was shortened by 3 bases and J by 7 bases, with 16 bases between the two germline ends. The CDR3 consists of 15 residues. The DNA for the CDR3 is TGTGCCAGTAGTATTGGACAGCCCCAACCCCAGCCCCAGCATTTT. Translating it yields CASSIGQPQPQPQHF.

This clonotype was seen at least ten times. The V gene is TRBV7-9, the J gene TRBJ2-5; D gene unclear. The CDR3 length is 14 residues. Germline CDR1 is SEHNR and CDR2 is FQNEAQ (reference sequence). V lost 1 base and J 5 bases, leaving 11 bases between the germline ends. CDR3 DNA: TGTGCCAGCAGCTTAGAGGCTGGGTGGGAGACCCAGTACTTC. Protein: CASSLEAGWETQYF.

This clonotype has a handful of counts. The chain has TRBV28 and TRBJ1-2, with a possible D match to TRBD1 (5 bases). The germline V and J ends were trimmed by 7 bases and 9 bases, with 30 bases remaining between them. This CDR3 is built from 17 residues. Germline V gene lookup returns CDR1 MDHEN and CDR2 SYDVKM. Here the CDR3 DNA reads TGTGCCAGCACCAAAAGAAGGGGCAGGGAGGTATATGCTCGCTACACCTTC. Its protein is CASTKRRGREVYARYTF.

This clonotype has just one count. The V and J genes are TRBV6-2 or TRBV6-3 and TRBJ1-5; 7 bases line up with TRBD1. Losses at the gene ends were 6 bases for V and 6 bases for J; bases not matched to a gene: 8. Germline V gene data show CDR1 as MNHEY and CDR2 as SVGEGT. CDR3 size: 14 residues. The CDR3 spells CASSSTGEGQPQHF. The DNA of the CDR3 is TGTGCCAGCAGCTCCACAGGGGAGGGTCAGCCCCAGCATTTT.

A few counts support this clonotype. The gene calls are TRBV7-3 and TRBJ2-6; no definite D call. The V end was cut by 8 bases, the J end by 2 bases, with 10 bases between. The CDR3 has 14 amino acids. The V gene's germline CDR1 is SGHTA and CDR2 FQGTGA. The CDR3 protein is CASGHRTGANVLTF. CDR3 sequence (DNA): TGTGCCAGCGGCCATAGGACTGGGGCCAACGTCCTGACTTTC.

In its sample, this clonotype was seen a few times. The chain combines TRBV6-2 or TRBV6-3 with TRBJ2-2; D gene unclear. This CDR3 has 14 amino acids. With 2 bases removed from V and 6 bases from J, the gap between germline ends came to 10 bases. Germline loops: CDR1 MNHEY, CDR2 SVGEGT. The CDR3 loop reads CASSYTQVAGELFF. CDR3 coding DNA: TGTGCCAGCAGTTACACACAAGTGGCCGGGGAGCTGTTTTTT.

This clonotype was seen only once. V usage is TRBV7-2 and J usage is TRBJ1-2, with unresolved D. V shed 5 bases and J shed 4 bases, with 14 bases lying between them. The CDR3 is made up of 14 amino acids. Per germline, CDR1 SGHTA and CDR2 FQGNSA. As DNA, the CDR3 is TGTGCCAGCAGCCCCGCGACGGGTTCCTATGGCTACACCTTC. Translation: CASSPATGSYGYTF.

This clonotype was observed many times. The chain carries TRBV20-1 and TRBJ1-1; 7 bases fit TRBD1. CDR1 is DFQATT, CDR2 SNEGSKA, per germline (reference sequence). This CDR3 region has 12 residues. The trim removed 1 base at V and 9 bases at J, leaving 5 bases unmatched. The CDR3 DNA reads TGCAGTGCTAGAGGGGACAGCGACCAAGCTTTCTTT. It yields the protein CSARGDSDQAFF.

This clonotype was detected many times. Mismatch with germline at one junction end may stem from a read error. The chain combines TRBV7-2 with TRBJ2-2, with D possibly matching TRBD1 (6 bases). Per germline, CDR1 SGHTA and CDR2 FQGNSA. The CDR3 has 15 amino acids. Written as DNA, the CDR3 is TGTGCCAGCAACTTAGGGGGACAAAACACCGGGGAGCTGTTTTTT. This encodes CASNLGGQNTGELFF.

In this sample, this clonotype turned up many times. This chain uses TRBV2 with TRBJ2-7, with D maybe TRBD1 (6 bases). V lost 7 bases and J 3 bases, leaving 19 bases between the germline ends. Germline CDR1 is SNHLY and CDR2 is FYNNEI. This CDR3 has 15 residues. This chain's CDR3 is CASNLPRGSNYEQYF. Written as DNA, the CDR3 is TGTGCCAGCAACCTCCCTAGGGGGTCAAACTACGAGCAGTACTTC.

This clonotype was observed at least ten times. The CDR3 reads CASSFLGGQIQPRPEQYF. The CDR3 DNA is TGTGCCAGCAGCTTCCTCGGGGGACAGATCCAACCGCGGCCCGAGCAGTACTTC. The chain is built from TRBV6-1 and TRBJ2-7; tentative D call: TRBD1 (7 bases). The CDR3 sequence is 18 residues long. Germline assignment: CDR1 MNHNS and CDR2 SASEGT. V lost 6 bases and J lost 6, with 30 bases in between.

This clonotype came up a few times. This rearrangement joins TRBV6-1 to TRBJ1-6, with D perhaps matching TRBD1 (6 bases). CDR1 and CDR2 from the germline V gene are MNHNS and SASEGT. The CDR3 sequence is 16 residues long. With 5 bases removed from V and 0 bases from J, the gap between germline ends came to 11 bases. CDR3 sequence reads: CASSIRGSSYNSPLHF. In nucleotides, the CDR3 is TGTGCCAGCAGTATCAGGGGTAGCTCCTATAATTCACCCCTCCACTTT.

This clonotype was seen many times. The V gene is TRBV5-1, the J gene TRBJ1-3; 7 positions match TRBD1. Trimming cost V 4 bases and J 4 bases; bases outside gene matches: 5. This CDR3 region has 14 residues. Germline assignment: CDR1 SGHRS and CDR2 YFSETQ. The CDR3 here is CASSDGTDGNTIYF. CDR3 DNA sequence: TGCGCCAGCAGCGACGGGACAGACGGAAACACCATATATTTT.

This clonotype was counted many times. The chain combines TRBV11-3 with TRBJ2-1, with D perhaps being TRBD1 or TRBD2 (5 bases each). Germline assignment: CDR1 SGHNT and CDR2 YENEEA. V was cut by 5 bases and J by 10 bases, with 15 bases left in between. The CDR3 totals 13 residues. The CDR3 reads CASSPAPGREQFF. CDR3 sequence (DNA): TGTGCCAGCAGCCCCGCCCCGGGACGAGAGCAGTTCTTC.

This clonotype was seen ten or more times. The V gene is TRBV12-3 or TRBV12-4, the J gene TRBJ2-7, with a weak D call TRBD2 (6 bases). This CDR3 has 15 amino acids. Trimming took 4 bases from V and 3 from J, leaving 16 bases between them. CDR3 residues: CASSSPGLGVYEQYF. The CDR3 DNA sequence: TGTGCCAGCAGTTCACCGGGACTGGGAGTCTACGAGCAGTACTTC.

J is TRBJ2-2 and V is TRBV5-1; maybe TRBD1 (6 bases). This CDR3 region has 15 residues. CDR1 is SGHRS, CDR2 YFSETQ, per germline. V gave up 0 bases and J gave up 4 bases, with 10 bases separating them. The DNA of the CDR3 is TGCGCCAGCAGCTTGGACTGGGGGCGCACCGGGGAGCTGTTTTTT. Translated: CASSLDWGRTGELFF.

In its sample, this clonotype was seen a few times. The chain has TRBV20-1 and TRBJ1-1; D is uncertain. With 5 bases removed from V and 4 bases from J, the gap between germline ends came to 8 bases. The CDR3 totals 11 residues. Per the germline V gene, CDR1 is DFQATT and CDR2 is SNEGSKA (reference sequence). The CDR3 nucleotides are TGCAGTGCTGGGGAGGTCACTGAAGCTTTCTTT. Amino acid sequence: CSAGEVTEAFF.

Notes on this clonotype: Just one base apart from a much larger clone, this may be a read error. The chain combines TRBV11-2 with TRBJ2-2; D is possibly TRBD1 (5 bases). Germline V CDR1 and CDR2: SGHAT, FQNNGV. The CDR3 contains 18 residues. V dropped 5 bases and J dropped 3 bases, with 22 bases sitting between them. CDR3 DNA sequence: TGTGCCAGCAGCACCACATCCCCAGGGTTCCCGTACACCGGGGAGCTGTTTTTT. Translating it yields CASSTTSPGFPYTGELFF.

This clonotype occurred many times. This sequence joins TRBV6-5 and TRBJ2-7; 7 nucleotides line up with TRBD1. Unmatched junction bases numbered 14, after V lost 0 bases and J lost 3 bases. CDR3 length equals 18 residues. CDR1 and CDR2 from the germline V gene are MNHEY and SVGAGI. The CDR3 reads CASSYSTGTARTYYEQYF. CDR3 sequence (DNA): TGTGCCAGCAGTTACTCGACAGGGACAGCCAGAACATACTACGAGCAGTACTTC.

This clonotype was detected many times. V gene TRBV9 combines with J gene TRBJ2-2, with D perhaps TRBD1 (5 bases). CDR1 is SGDLS, CDR2 YYNGEE, per germline. CDR3 length equals 17 residues. V was trimmed by 0 bases and J by 2 bases, leaving 14 bases between them. DNA of the CDR3: TGTGCCAGCAGCGTAGCTACAGGCAGGACAAACACCGGGGAGCTGTTTTTT. It yields the protein CASSVATGRTNTGELFF.

This clonotype has ten or more counts. V usage is TRBV3-1 and J usage is TRBJ1-2, with D possibly being TRBD1 (6 bases). The CDR3 covers 16 residues. CDR1 LGHDT and CDR2 YNNKEL come from the germline V gene (reference sequence). With 1 base removed from V and 5 bases from J, the gap between germline ends came to 17 bases. CDR3 in amino acids: CASSQGQVIPAYGYTF. The CDR3 coding sequence is TGTGCCAGCAGCCAAGGACAGGTAATACCTGCGTATGGCTACACCTTC. Filled out from reference TRBV3-1 and TRBJ1-2, the complete variable domain reads DTAVSQTPKYLVTQMGNDKSIKCEQNLGHDTMYWYKQDSKKFLKIMFSYNNKELIINETVPNRFSPKSPDKAHLNLHINSLELGDSAVYFCASSQGQVIPAYGYTFGSGTRLTVV.

This clonotype turned up a few times. Just one base apart from a much larger clone, this may be a read error. The rearrangement joins TRBV6-1 to TRBJ2-5; D may match TRBD1 or TRBD2 (6 bases each). The CDR3 sequence is 18 residues long. CDR1 is MNHNS, CDR2 SASEGT, per germline. V was pared by 5 bases and J by 5 bases, with 27 bases between. This CDR3 reads CASSPPRGFGGQGETQYF. The CDR3 DNA reads as TGTGCCAGCAGTCCCCCGAGGGGTTTCGGGGGCCAGGGGGAGACCCAGTACTTC.

This rearrangement joins TRBV15 to TRBJ1-1; 12 bases match TRBD1. Per germline, CDR1 LNHNV and CDR2 YYDKDF (reference sequence). The CDR3 has 15 residues. J was trimmed by 6 bases and V by 1 base; bases with no gene match: 3. The DNA of the CDR3 is TGTGCCACCAGCAGAGCCGGGACAGGGGGCCCTGAAGCTTTCTTT. Amino acids: CATSRAGTGGPEAFF.

This clonotype has a count of ten or more. The chain combines TRBV2 with TRBJ1-1; TRBD1 is a possible D gene (6 bases). The CDR3 is 14 residues long. The germline V gene has CDR1 SNHLY and CDR2 FYNNEI. V was cut by 5 bases and J by 1 base, with 11 bases left in between. CDR3 in amino acids: CASSTWTANTEAFF. The CDR3 bases are TGTGCCAGCAGTACCTGGACAGCGAACACTGAAGCTTTCTTT.